This T cell receptor (beta chain) was observed in a study of blood T cell repertoires in COVID-19. Sequencing was performed with immunoSEQ multiplex PCR; in TCRdb, only in-frame clones are kept and a portion is missing. The table records some 300,000 clones, about 90% of them present only once. V lost 4 bases to trimming and J lost 0 bases, with 18 bases between them. The CDR3 consists of 18 residues. CDR1 and CDR2 from the germline V gene are SNHLY and FYNNEI. A Seattle source enrolled patients during active infection and followed them longitudinally. This TCR was recovered from a woman in her 40s with COVID-19, enrolled during active disease. Source material: peripheral blood. V gene TRBV2 combines with J gene TRBJ2-2; D may be TRBD2 (6 bases). CDR3 sequence (DNA): TGTGCCAGCAGTGGAAGTCCCGGGCGGGGAGCGAACACCGGGGAGCTGTTTTTT. Residues: CASSGSPGRGANTGELFF. The variable domain in full, with the rest retrieved from reference TRBV2 and TRBJ2-2, is EPEVTQTPSHQVTQMGQEVILRCVPISNHLYFYWYRQILGQKVEFLVSFYNNEISEKSEIFDDQFSVERPDGSNFTLKIRSTKLEDSAMYFCASSGSPGRGANTGELFFGEGSRLTVL.